This entry lists 29 T cell receptor beta chains sequenced from one sample in a study of blood T cell repertoires in COVID-19. The data were produced by immunoSEQ multiplex PCR, yet TCRdb's version contains in-frame clones alone and is incomplete. The sample lists 150,000 to 200,000 clones, nearly 80% seen once, with approximately 26% in the top ten. Source material: peripheral blood. The source of these receptors is a woman aged 70-85 years with acute or convalescent COVID-19.

In its sample, this clone was seen a few times. The chain couples TRBV7-2 to TRBJ1-3, with D possibly being TRBD1 (6 bases). V dropped 7 bases and J dropped 0 bases, with 10 bases sitting between them. The CDR3 is made up of 14 amino acids. Germline V gives CDR1 SGHTA, CDR2 FQGNSA. The CDR3 DNA reads as TGTGCCAGCACCCCAGGGGCCTCTGGAAACACCATATATTTT. It encodes CASTPGASGNTIYF.

The chain links TRBV10-2 to TRBJ2-1; D possibly corresponds to TRBD2 (5 bases). The CDR3 is 15 amino acids. V was clipped by 2 bases and J by 6 bases, with 14 bases between them. Germline V gene lookup returns CDR1 WSHSY and CDR2 SAAADI. CDR3 bases: TGCGCCAGCAGTGAGGGCGAGCGGAGTGGCAATGAGCAGTTCTTC. Translating gives CASSEGERSGNEQFF.

The J gene is TRBJ1-2, the V gene TRBV2, with D unresolved. The CDR3 loop spans 13 amino acids. The V and J ends lost 9 bases and 4 bases respectively, with 15 bases between them. Germline CDR1 SNHLY, CDR2 FYNNEI. For the CDR3, the DNA is TGTGCCAGAACCGAGAACCTATCCTATGGCTACACCTTC. Residues: CARTENLSYGYTF.

The J gene is TRBJ2-3, the V gene TRBV24-1; D not resolved. CDR3 length: 12 residues. CDR1 and CDR2 (germline): KGHDR, SFDVKD. With 6 bases removed from V and 4 bases from J, the gap between germline ends came to 7 bases. The DNA for the CDR3 is TGTGCCACCAGTCCCCGGGCAGATACGCAGTATTTT. Translated: CATSPRADTQYF.

V is TRBV19 and J is TRBJ1-2; D remains unclear. CDR1 and CDR2 (germline): LNHDA, SQIVND (reference sequence). Trimming shortened V by 3 bases and J by 8 bases, and 16 bases separated the two germline ends. This CDR3 comprises 14 residues. CDR3 nucleotide sequence: TGTGCCAGTAGTATCACGGAGGCCTTTCCCGGCTACACCTTC. Translation: CASSITEAFPGYTF.

This rearrangement joins TRBV27 to TRBJ2-7; 12 bases map to TRBD2. After removal of 5 bases from V and 3 bases from J, the junction contained 8 bases not matched to a gene. The length of the CDR3 is 16 residues. The germline gives CDR1 MNHEY, CDR2 SMNVEV (reference sequence). DNA for the CDR3: TGTGCCAGCAGTCCAACGACTAGCGGGAGAATCTACGAGCAGTACTTC. Translation: CASSPTTSGRIYEQYF.

The chain links TRBV4-1 to TRBJ2-5; 11 nucleotides line up with TRBD2. CDR1 and CDR2 from the germline V gene are MGHRA and YSYEKL. This CDR3 contains 15 residues. J lost 5 bases, V lost 4 bases, and 6 bases had no gene match. The CDR3 DNA is TGCGCCAGCAGCCTCACTAGCGGGAGTGGGGAGACCCAGTACTTC. It translates to CASSLTSGSGETQYF.

This clone is a singleton in its sample. V is TRBV5-6 and J is TRBJ2-7; 9 positions match TRBD1. V dropped 3 bases and J dropped 3; count of bases not matched to a gene: 7. CDR3 length: 15 residues. Germline values: CDR1 SGHDT, CDR2 YYEEEE. CDR3 loop: CASSYSGTGHYEQYF. The CDR3 coding sequence is TGTGCCAGCAGCTATTCCGGGACAGGGCACTACGAGCAGTACTTC.

The V gene is TRBV13, the J gene TRBJ1-1; 8 bases line up with TRBD1. V lost 5 bases, J lost 6 bases, and 20 bases stayed unmatched. The length of the CDR3 is 18 residues. Germline V gene lookup returns CDR1 PRHDT and CDR2 FYEKMQ (reference sequence). The CDR3 DNA is TGTGCCAGCAGCCTGCAGGGGGCAAGCCTCGGGGTAGTGTCTGAAGCTTTCTTT. Translated: CASSLQGASLGVVSEAFF.

The V call is TRBV2, the J call TRBJ2-2, with 9 bases lining up with TRBD1. J was trimmed by 6 bases and V by 5 bases; bases with no gene match: 4. Looked up from germline, CDR1 is SNHLY and CDR2 is FYNNEI. The CDR3 consists of 14 residues. CDR3 in amino acids: CASSLQGAAGELFF. The CDR3 nucleotides read TGTGCCAGCAGTTTACAGGGGGCGGCCGGGGAGCTGTTTTTT.

This chain uses TRBV6-5 with TRBJ2-7; perhaps TRBD2 as D (5 bases). Germline V gives CDR1 MNHEY, CDR2 SVGAGI. This CDR3 is 14 amino acids long. The ends were cut back, 8 bases at V and 7 bases at J, with 21 bases in the middle. CDR3 DNA: TGTGCCAGCTTAAGTCTGAGGGCTGGGGAGGAGCAGTACTTC. Protein: CASLSLRAGEEQYF.

This clone was counted a single time. The chain has TRBV3-1 (or the pseudogene TRBV3-2) and TRBJ1-4; 7 bases are shared with TRBD1. The junction had 4 bases not matched to a gene; V was cut back by 3 bases and J by 6 bases. The CDR3 has 14 residues. Per the germline V gene, CDR1 is LGHDT and CDR2 is YNNKEL (reference sequence). The CDR3 here is CASSHSGTDEKLFF. As DNA, the CDR3 is TGTGCCAGCAGCCACTCCGGGACAGATGAAAAACTGTTTTTT.

The chain has TRBV18 and TRBJ2-1; D is possibly TRBD1 (6 bases). Trimming pared 6 bases from V and 0 bases from J, leaving 15 bases between. Per germline, CDR1 KGHSH and CDR2 LQKENI. The CDR3 runs to 16 residues. Here the CDR3 DNA reads TGTGCCAGCTCCTCAACAACAGGGTTCTCCTACAATGAGCAGTTCTTC. Translated: CASSSTTGFSYNEQFF.

This clone was seen once. The rearrangement joins TRBV11-3 to TRBJ2-1, with D hard to call. CDR3 size: 14 residues. CDR1 SGHNT and CDR2 YENEEA come from the germline V gene. V was shortened by 0 bases and J by 2 bases, with 5 bases between the two germline ends. CDR3: CASSLDGPYNEQFF. CDR3 DNA: TGTGCCAGCAGCTTAGATGGCCCCTACAATGAGCAGTTCTTC. Filled out from reference TRBV11-3 and TRBJ2-1, the complete variable domain reads EAGVVQSPRYKIIEKKQPVAFWCNPISGHNTLYWYLQNLGQGPELLIRYENEEAVDDSQLPKDRFSAERLKGVDSTLKIQPAELGDSAVYLCASSLDGPYNEQFFGPGTRLTVL.

The chain employs TRBV5-5 and TRBJ1-5, with D maybe TRBD1 (6 bases). Trimming took off 2 bases at V and 1 base at J, with 13 bases between the two ends. The CDR3 is 16 amino acids. The V gene's germline CDR1 is SGHKS and CDR2 YYEKEE (reference sequence). CDR3 in DNA: TGTGCCAGCAGCTTACTATCAGGGGTAAGCAATCAGCCCCAGCATTTT. It encodes CASSLLSGVSNQPQHF.

The gene calls are TRBV5-4 and TRBJ2-3; 7 bases align to TRBD2. There are 16 residues in the CDR3. The V gene's germline CDR1 is SGHNT and CDR2 YYREEE (reference sequence). The junction had 12 bases not matched to a gene; V was cut back by 4 bases and J by 4 bases. The DNA for the CDR3 is TGTGCCAGCAGCCCAACCGGGCGGGAGTGGTCAGATACGCAGTATTTT. Its protein product is CASSPTGREWSDTQYF. The full variable domain, its missing parts supplied by reference TRBV5-4 and TRBJ2-3, is ETGVTQSPTHLIKTRGQQVTLRCSSQSGHNTVSWYQQALGQGPQFIFQYYREEENGRGNFPPRFSGLQFPNYSSELNVNALELDDSALYLCASSPTGREWSDTQYFGPGTRLTVL.

This chain links TRBV20-1 with TRBJ2-2; TRBD1 matches 9 bases. Trimming removed 3 bases from V and 8 bases from J; junction bases left unmatched: 4. Germline V lookup: CDR1 DFQATT, CDR2 SNEGSKA (reference sequence). The CDR3 consists of 13 residues. CDR3 residues: CSASRDREGELFF. The CDR3 region has the DNA TGCAGTGCTAGTCGGGACAGGGAGGGGGAGCTGTTTTTT.

CDR3 bases: TGTGCCATCAGTGGGGCAATCGGAGAAAAACTGTTTTTT. Its protein is CAISGAIGEKLFF. The chain employs TRBV10-3 and TRBJ1-4; D is uncertain. Germline values: CDR1 ENHRY, CDR2 SYGVKD. The CDR3 extends over 13 amino acids. Between the trimmed V and J ends, which lost 4 bases and 8 bases, there was a span of 11 bases.

The chain couples TRBV27 to TRBJ2-7; 9 bases are a match to TRBD2. V lost 2 bases, J lost 9 bases, and 14 bases stayed unmatched. Germline CDR1 reads MNHEY; CDR2 reads SMNVEV (reference sequence). The CDR3 runs 16 residues. The CDR3 nucleotides are TGTGCCAGCAGTTTAAAGGCGGGACTAGCCCCCATTAGGCAGTACTTC. It codes for CASSLKAGLAPIRQYF.

The chain recombines TRBV19 with TRBJ2-1; TRBD2 agrees at 13 bases. Germline V gene data show CDR1 as LNHDA and CDR2 as SQIVND (reference sequence). The CDR3 contains 13 residues. The trim removed 8 bases at V and 8 bases at J, leaving 3 bases unmatched. The CDR3 protein is CASGLAGADEQFF. The CDR3 DNA reads as TGTGCCAGTGGACTAGCGGGAGCAGATGAGCAGTTCTTC.

This chain uses TRBV19 with TRBJ2-3; 7 bases are shared with TRBD1. Looked up from germline, CDR1 is LNHDA and CDR2 is SQIVND (reference sequence). This CDR3 contains 15 residues. The V gene end was trimmed by 5 bases and the J gene end by 0 bases; junction bases not matched to a gene: 5. In DNA, the CDR3 is TGTGCCAGTAGTTTCGACAGGGCCAGCACAGATACGCAGTATTTT. It translates to CASSFDRASTDTQYF.

This clone was counted between two and nine times. V and J are TRBV14 and TRBJ2-1, with 10 bases that match TRBD2. CDR1 and CDR2 (germline): SGHDN, FVKESK. There are 15 residues in the CDR3. V lost 1 base to trimming and J lost 4 bases; unmatched junction nucleotides: 1. The CDR3 spells CASSQALAGYNEQFF. CDR3 coding DNA: TGTGCCAGCAGCCAAGCACTAGCGGGATACAATGAGCAGTTCTTC.

The chain carries TRBV3-1 (or the pseudogene TRBV3-2) and TRBJ1-5, with 9 bases identical to TRBD1. Trimming removed 4 bases from V and 7 bases from J; junction bases left unmatched: 2. The CDR3 length is 13 residues. Per germline, CDR1 LGHDT and CDR2 YNNKEL (reference sequence). This CDR3 is CASSRDREQPQHF. The DNA of the CDR3 is TGTGCCAGCAGCCGGGACAGGGAGCAGCCCCAGCATTTT.

The rearrangement joins TRBV10-3 to TRBJ1-1, with D possibly matching TRBD1 (6 bases). V was trimmed by 7 bases and J by 4 bases, leaving 16 bases between them. CDR1 ENHRY and CDR2 SYGVKD come from the germline V gene. CDR3 size: 14 residues. The CDR3 DNA follows: TGTGCCATCAAATCAGGACAGTTGTCCACTGAAGCTTTCTTT. The encoded protein is CAIKSGQLSTEAFF.

V and J are TRBV5-1 and TRBJ2-3, with 7 bases identical to TRBD2. From germline, CDR1 is SGHRS and CDR2 YFSETQ. CDR3 size: 16 residues. With V trimmed by 0 bases and J by 2 bases, 6 bases remained unmatched. CDR3 in DNA: TGCGCCAGCAGCTTGGCCGAGCGGGGCTCCACAGATACGCAGTATTTT. This translates into CASSLAERGSTDTQYF.

The chain links TRBV14 to TRBJ2-1; TRBD2 matches at 10 bases. Germline CDR1 reads SGHDN; CDR2 reads FVKESK. CDR3 length: 14 amino acids. Trimming took 10 bases from V and 7 from J; bases not matched to a gene: 10. CDR3 sequence (DNA): TGTGCCACCTTTACTAGCGGGAAGGGGAATGAGCAGTTCTTC. This encodes CATFTSGKGNEQFF.

V is TRBV27 and J is TRBJ2-7; 8 bases align to TRBD2. The germline CDR1 and CDR2 sequences are MNHEY and SMNVEV (reference sequence). After removal of 4 bases from V and 1 base from J, the junction contained 6 bases not matched to a gene. The CDR3 spans 15 residues. CDR3 sequence (DNA): TGTGCCAGCAGTTCGGGGGGGCCGGGATCCTACGAGCAGTACTTC. This gives the protein CASSSGGPGSYEQYF.

This rearrangement joins TRBV7-9 to TRBJ1-3; TRBD1 aligns across 9 bases. The CDR3 is 13 residues long. Germline V gives CDR1 SEHNR, CDR2 FQNEAQ (reference sequence). J lost 2 bases, V lost 11 bases, and 4 bases had no gene match. The CDR3 sequence: CAGRTGAGNTIYF. The DNA of the CDR3 is TGTGCCGGACGGACAGGGGCTGGAAACACCATATATTTT.

CDR3 in amino acids: CASSLAREMVTQYF. CDR3 in DNA: TGCGCCAGCAGCTTGGCACGGGAGATGGTAACGCAGTATTTT. The V call is TRBV5-1, the J call TRBJ2-3; maybe TRBD2 (6 bases). The germline V gene encodes CDR1 SGHRS and CDR2 YFSETQ. Trimming removed 0 bases at V and 9 bases at J, with 14 bases between. This CDR3 comprises 14 residues. Full variable domain (remainder filled in from reference TRBV5-1 and TRBJ2-3): KAGVTQTPRYLIKTRGQQVTLSCSPISGHRSVSWYQQTPGQGLQFLFEYFSETQRNKGNFPGRFSGRQFSNSRSEMNVSTLELGDSALYLCASSLAREMVTQYFGPGTRLTVL.